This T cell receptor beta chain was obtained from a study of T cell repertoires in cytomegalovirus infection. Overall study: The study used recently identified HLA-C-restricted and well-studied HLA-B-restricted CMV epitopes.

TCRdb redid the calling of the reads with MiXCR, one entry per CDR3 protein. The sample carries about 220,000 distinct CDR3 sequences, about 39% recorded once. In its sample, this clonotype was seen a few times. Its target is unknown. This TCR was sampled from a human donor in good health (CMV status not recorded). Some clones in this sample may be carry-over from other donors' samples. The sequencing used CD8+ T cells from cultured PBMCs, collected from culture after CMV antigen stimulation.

The CDR3 sequence is CASSYSIASTDTQYF. CDR3 sequence (DNA): TGTGCCAGCAGTTACTCGATTGCCAGCACAGATACGCAGTATTTT. The chain has TRBV6-5 and TRBJ2-3; D unresolved. Trimming took 0 bases from V and 0 from J, leaving 7 bases between them. This CDR3 is built from 15 residues. Germline V gene lookup returns CDR1 MNHEY and CDR2 SVGAGI.